This TCR beta chain was found in a study of T cells in Graves' hyperthyroidism and ophthalmopathy (dated by TCRdb to the late 2010s). General notes on the study: Peripheral blood was collected at initial diagnosis, before any treatment. The paper reports TCR Vbeta CDR3 sequencing of some 140 peripheral blood samples: some 41 ophthalmopathy, over 70 hyperthyroidism and around 17 progressor patients. In addition, the study compared T-cell repertoires in thyroid tissue and in blood from five to seven Graves' hyperthyroidism patients. TCR V-J signatures able to tell the groups apart were searched for in a discovery cohort of around 95 patients, of whom 43 had Graves' ophthalmopathy and 55 to 60 had stable Graves' hyperthyroidism. After sampling, hyperthyroidism patients received methimazole starting at 30 mg daily, and ophthalmopathy patients received high-dose intravenous methylprednisolone. Whether ophthalmopathy could be predicted prospectively was tested in an independent validation cohort made up of 18 to 20 hyperthyroidism patients plus 17 patients who later progressed to ophthalmopathy. The 100 discovery patients were randomly split 7:3 into training and test sets. Results and caveats for the whole study, not just this receptor: No statistical method was used to set the sample size in advance, and investigators knew the group allocation. In validation, the model predicted progression to ophthalmopathy with roughly 66% sensitivity and 72% to 85% specificity, a median of about 6 months before onset. Most expanded thyroid clonotypes (frequency above 0.001) were also detected in blood, a finding suggesting that blood repertoires may reflect thyroid immune responses. In cross-validation, a model built on a 13 V-J signature told ophthalmopathy apart from stable hyperthyroidism with approximately 90% sensitivity and roughly 81% specificity, and in testing the same model reached 80%/75%.

Reading the germline V gene gives CDR1 KGHSH and CDR2 LQKENI. From V the trimming removes 2 bases and from J it removes 6 bases, while the gene matches leave 7 bases of the junction unaccounted for. The CDR3, from cysteine to phenylalanine, totals 15 residues. Kept here is only the CDR3 DNA, which spans 45 bases and is read in frame from base 1. This clonotype was detected many times. This clone's antigen is unknown. No qualities accompany the bases; no much larger clone lies one base away. Hyperthyroidism patients were newly diagnosed, had a disease duration of under 2 months, and were aged 18 to 65 years. Patients with uncontrolled infections, other autoimmune diseases, pregnancy or lactation were excluded. Diagnoses were established on the basis of clinical symptoms, serum thyroxine and TRAb, thyroid ultrasound, and orbital computed tomography. Blood from progressor patients was drawn when they were first diagnosed with hyperthyroidism, before any ophthalmopathy symptoms appeared. PBMCs were isolated from 7.5 to 10 ml of fresh peripheral blood by Ficoll-Paque density gradient centrifugation. Patients classed as progressors first received a Graves' hyperthyroidism diagnosis and then went on to develop ophthalmopathy during follow-up. Trizol reagent was used to extract total RNA, and RNA quality was then checked on an Agilent 2100 Bioanalyzer.

Amplification of TCR beta CDR3 regions was carried out from RNA transcripts. The first round of RT-PCR for the TCR CDR3 was performed with the HTBI primer set and the Qiagen OneStep RT-PCR kit. Libraries were constructed in a second round of multiplex PCR, after which size selection and purification were performed. Paired-end sequencing of the libraries was performed with 100 bp reads on an Illumina HiSeq2000. From the authors' description of their analysis: Raw data were processed with SOAPnuke, discarding reads with adapters, uncalled bases, mean Phred below 15, or no exact constant-primer or identifier match. High-quality paired reads were merged using COPE v1.2.5, and each unique nucleotide sequence was defined as a clonotype. MiTCR v1.1 was used to align the clonotypes against IMGT TRBV, TRBD and TRBJ reference segments. The analysis included only V-J combinations with a frequency above 0.0001, which together covered approximately 99% of the repertoires. A TCS score was defined as the ratio of F50 (clonal expansion) to E x V (chaos), with BLOSUM62-based TCRdist applied between CDR3 peptides within each V-J. Welch's t-statistics and random forest reduced around 510 V-J features to 13, which were used in a naive Bayes classifier (R e1071). The public reads were reprocessed in TCRdb via fastp at Q25 and MiXCR, keeping in-frame beta chains. Records with the same CDR3 protein are collapsed into one entry carrying the most frequent genes and DNA. TCRdb, not the authors, supplied the V and J calls. This sample is represented by about 580,000 distinct CDR3 sequences; around 13% of them were singletons. The ten largest clones add up to 5.5% to 7.5% of the sample.

The chain joins TRBV18 to TRBJ2-1; TRBD2 fits 7 bases in the junction. The receptor was derived from a young woman with Graves' hyperthyroidism that later progressed to Graves' ophthalmopathy. The sequenced sample consisted of blood. The CDR3 corresponds to CASSPASGIVNEQFF. The sequenced DNA is TGTGCCAGCTCACCAGCCAGCGGGATTGTCAATGAGCAGTTCTTC. The CDR3 plus the reference TRBV18 and TRBJ2-1 genes for the other parts give the full variable domain: NAGVMQNPRHLVRRRGQEARLRCSPMKGHSHVYWYRQLPEEGLKFMVYLQKENIIDESGMPKERFSAEFPKEGPSILRIQQVVRGDSAAYFCASSPASGIVNEQFFGPGTRLTVL.